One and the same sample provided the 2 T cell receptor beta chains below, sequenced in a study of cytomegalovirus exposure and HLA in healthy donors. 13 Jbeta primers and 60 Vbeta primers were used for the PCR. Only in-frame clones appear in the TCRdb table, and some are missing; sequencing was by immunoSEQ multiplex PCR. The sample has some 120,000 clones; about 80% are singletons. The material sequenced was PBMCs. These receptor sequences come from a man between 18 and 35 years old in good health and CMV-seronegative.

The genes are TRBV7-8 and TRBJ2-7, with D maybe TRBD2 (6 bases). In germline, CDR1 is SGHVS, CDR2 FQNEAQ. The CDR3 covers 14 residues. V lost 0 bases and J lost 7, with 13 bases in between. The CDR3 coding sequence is TGTGCCAGCAGCTTAGCGGGACTGCGGTGTGAGCAGTACGTC. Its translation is CASSLAGLRCEQYV.

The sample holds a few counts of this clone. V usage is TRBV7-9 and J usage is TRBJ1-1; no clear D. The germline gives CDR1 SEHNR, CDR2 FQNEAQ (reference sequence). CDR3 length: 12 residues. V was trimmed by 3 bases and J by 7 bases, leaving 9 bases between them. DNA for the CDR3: TGTGCCAGCAGCTTCAGTCGGGATGAAGCTTTCTTT. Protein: CASSFSRDEAFF.